The 18 T cell receptor beta chains below all came from one sample that was sequenced in a study of T-cell reconstitution after alpha-beta-depleted transplantation in children. Unique molecular identifiers were incorporated during preparation of the TCRbeta library. TCRdb reprocessed the PCR reads via MiXCR and lists one record per CDR3 protein. The sample consists of a few hundred thousand distinct CDR3 sequences, 25% to 30% of them appearing once. This specimen was PBMCs, taken before TCRalphabeta/CD19-depleted stem cell transplant. The receptor set was obtained from a boy under two years old with Wiskott-Aldrich syndrome, due to receive a stem cell transplant.

CDR3 DNA: TGTGCCAGCACCGCTCTACGTGAAAATTCACCCCTCCACTTT. It is translated as CASTALRENSPLHF. The chain links TRBV4-2 to TRBJ1-6; no clear D gene. This CDR3 has 14 amino acids. Trimming pared 7 bases from V and 7 bases from J, leaving 14 bases between. The germline CDR1 and CDR2 sequences are LGHNA and YNFKEQ.

The chain carries TRBV5-1 and TRBJ2-1; D ambiguous. The CDR3 has 12 amino acids. The germline V gene has CDR1 SGHRS and CDR2 YFSETQ. Trimming pared 4 bases from V and 6 bases from J, leaving 8 bases between. The DNA of the CDR3 is TGCGCCAGCAGCACACAGATCAATGAGCAGTTCTTC. As protein: CASSTQINEQFF.

This clonotype was detected a few times. This rearrangement joins TRBV12-3 or TRBV12-4 to TRBJ2-1; D is ambiguous. The CDR3 sequence is 14 residues long. Deletions cut 6 bases from V and 12 bases from J, with 21 bases between. CDR3: CASSLGSRRARQFF. CDR3 in DNA: TGTGCCAGCAGCCTTGGTTCTAGGAGAGCGCGGCAGTTCTTC.

This clonotype showed up many times. This chain uses TRBV5-6 with TRBJ2-3; maybe TRBD2 (6 bases). This CDR3 comprises 15 residues. Between the trimmed V and J ends, which lost 2 bases and 1 base, there was a span of 11 bases. Germline loops: CDR1 SGHDT, CDR2 YYEEEE. CDR3 in DNA: TGTGCCAGCAGCTTTAGGGACTTGCGCACAGATACGCAGTATTTT. It is translated as CASSFRDLRTDTQYF.

The chain is built from TRBV20-1 and TRBJ1-1; possibly TRBD1 for D (6 bases). This CDR3 has 10 amino acids. V lost 2 bases and J 10 bases, leaving 8 bases between the germline ends. Germline V gives CDR1 DFQATT, CDR2 SNEGSKA (reference sequence). CDR3 nucleotide sequence: TGCAGTGCTAGACAGGGGCCAGCTTTCTTT. Its protein is CSARQGPAFF.

This clonotype was detected a few times. V and J are TRBV4-2 and TRBJ2-7, with 11 nucleotides matching TRBD2. Unmatched junction bases numbered 9, after V lost 5 bases and J lost 3 bases. The CDR3 extends over 16 amino acids. Germline values: CDR1 LGHNA, CDR2 YNFKEQ. As DNA, the CDR3 is TGTGCCAGCAGCTCCGTTAGCGGGAGGGCCAACTACGAGCAGTACTTC. Translated, it gives CASSSVSGRANYEQYF.

The table lists this clonotype with a count of one. The CDR3 region is CASSQVGLAGGMETQYF. CDR3 nucleotides: TGTGCCAGCAGCCAAGTCGGTCTAGCGGGAGGAATGGAGACCCAGTACTTC. The rearrangement joins TRBV4-2 to TRBJ2-5; 11 nucleotides line up with TRBD2. The germline V gene has CDR1 LGHNA and CDR2 YNFKEQ. With V trimmed by 1 base and J by 5 bases, 9 bases remained unmatched. There are 17 residues in the CDR3.

This clonotype showed up just a few times. The genes are TRBV5-1 and TRBJ2-1, with TRBD2 identical over 8 bases. CDR3 size: 17 residues. Per the germline V gene, CDR1 is SGHRS and CDR2 is YFSETQ. V lost 4 bases, J lost 3 bases, and 12 bases stayed unmatched. Written as DNA, the CDR3 is TGCGCCAGCAGCCAAACAACTAGCGGTCGTTTCTACAATGAGCAGTTCTTC. Residues: CASSQTTSGRFYNEQFF.

This clonotype was found a few times. The V gene is TRBV11-2, the J gene TRBJ1-1; D gene unclear. V was trimmed by 7 bases and J by 2 bases, leaving 5 bases between them. This CDR3 is 11 amino acids long. Germline V gene sequence: CDR1 SGHAT, CDR2 FQNNGV. CDR3 nucleotides: TGTGCCAGCAACGGAAACACTGAAGCTTTCTTT. Protein: CASNGNTEAFF.

This clonotype was counted only a few times. In DNA, the CDR3 is TGCAGTGCTAGGAATTTGGGGACAGGGTCCTACGAGCAGTACTTC. It is translated as CSARNLGTGSYEQYF. This sequence joins TRBV20-1 and TRBJ2-7; 9 bases map to TRBD1. Germline-derived CDR1 and CDR2 are DFQATT and SNEGSKA (reference sequence). V dropped 3 bases and J dropped 1; count of bases not matched to a gene: 7. CDR3 length: 15 amino acids.

This sequence joins TRBV7-3 and TRBJ2-7; 10 bases align to TRBD2. Looked up from germline, CDR1 is SGHTA and CDR2 is FQGTGA. V was pared by 2 bases and J by 5 bases, with 3 bases of the junction left unmatched. The CDR3 spans 14 residues. In DNA, the CDR3 is TGTGCCAGCAGCTTAGTAGCGGGAGGCCACGAGCAGTACTTC. Encoded protein: CASSLVAGGHEQYF.

The rearrangement joins TRBV24-1 to TRBJ2-2; no clear D gene. The CDR3 covers 15 residues. Germline lookup yields CDR1 KGHDR and CDR2 SFDVKD. The ends were cut back, 3 bases at V and 2 bases at J, with 9 bases in the middle. Written as DNA, the CDR3 is TGTGCCACCAGTGATCTTCCCTCTAACACCGGGGAGCTGTTTTTT. This gives the protein CATSDLPSNTGELFF.

This clonotype was recorded a few times. The chain links TRBV20-1 to TRBJ2-7; 7 bases align to TRBD2. There are 15 residues in the CDR3. J lost 2 bases, V lost 0 bases, and 7 bases had no gene match. The germline gives CDR1 DFQATT, CDR2 SNEGSKA (reference sequence). CDR3 in amino acids: CSARESEAGTYEQYF. The CDR3 DNA sequence: TGCAGTGCTAGAGAGTCAGAAGCGGGGACCTACGAGCAGTACTTC.

This clonotype has just a few counts. The CDR3 DNA reads as TGCGCCAGCAGCCCACAGGGGTCCCTAGGGGAGCAGTACTTC. It codes for CASSPQGSLGEQYF. The chain joins TRBV4-1 to TRBJ2-7, with 7 positions matching TRBD1. Trimming cost V 4 bases and J 7 bases; bases outside gene matches: 10. This CDR3 comprises 14 residues. Germline V gene lookup returns CDR1 MGHRA and CDR2 YSYEKL.

This clonotype was seen a handful of times. This sequence joins TRBV9 and TRBJ2-1; no clear D. CDR3 length equals 15 residues. From germline, CDR1 is SGDLS and CDR2 YYNGEE. V lost 6 bases and J 4 bases, leaving 17 bases between the germline ends. The CDR3, as DNA: TGTGCCAGCACCCCGGGTTCCCTAAATTACAATGAGCAGTTCTTC. Amino acids: CASTPGSLNYNEQFF.

The chain employs TRBV5-1 and TRBJ2-6; tentatively, D is TRBD2 (5 bases). This CDR3 has 17 amino acids. V shed 0 bases and J shed 4 bases, with 14 bases lying between them. Germline lookup yields CDR1 SGHRS and CDR2 YFSETQ. CDR3 region: CASSLAGGLLGANVLTF. The CDR3 nucleotides read TGCGCCAGCAGCTTGGCTGGTGGACTCCTCGGGGCCAACGTCCTGACTTTC.

This clonotype was counted only a few times. CDR3 region: CSASRDRGSGSPLHF. The CDR3, as DNA: TGCAGTGCTAGTAGGGACAGGGGAAGTGGTTCACCCCTCCACTTT. This chain connects TRBV20-1 to TRBJ1-6; 10 bases map to TRBD1. V shed 3 bases, J shed 9 bases, and the junction held 8 bases outside the gene matches. This CDR3 contains 15 residues. Per the germline V gene, CDR1 is DFQATT and CDR2 is SNEGSKA (reference sequence).

This chain joins TRBV5-1 and TRBJ2-5; 16 nucleotides line up with TRBD2. Unmatched junction bases numbered 4, after V lost 3 bases and J lost 5 bases. The CDR3 length is 16 residues. In germline, CDR1 is SGHRS, CDR2 YFSETQ. The CDR3 is CASSSGTSGRAETQYF. CDR3 bases: TGCGCCAGCAGCTCTGGGACTAGCGGGAGGGCGGAGACCCAGTACTTC.